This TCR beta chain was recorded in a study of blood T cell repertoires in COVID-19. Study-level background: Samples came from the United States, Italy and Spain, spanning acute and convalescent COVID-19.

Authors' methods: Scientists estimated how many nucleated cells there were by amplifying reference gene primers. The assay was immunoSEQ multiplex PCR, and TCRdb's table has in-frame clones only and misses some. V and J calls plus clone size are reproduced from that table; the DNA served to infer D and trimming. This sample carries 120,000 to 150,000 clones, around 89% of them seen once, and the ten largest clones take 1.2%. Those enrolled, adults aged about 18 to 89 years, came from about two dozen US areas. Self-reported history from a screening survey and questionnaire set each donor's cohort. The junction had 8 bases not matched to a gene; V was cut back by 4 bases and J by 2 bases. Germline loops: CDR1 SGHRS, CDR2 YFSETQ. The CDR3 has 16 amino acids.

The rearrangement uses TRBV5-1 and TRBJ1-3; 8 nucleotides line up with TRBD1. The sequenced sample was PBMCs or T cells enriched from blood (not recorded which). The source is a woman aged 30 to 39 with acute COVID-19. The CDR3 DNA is TGCGCCAGCAGCCGTCTGCCAGGGGGCACTGGAAACACCATATATTTT. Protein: CASSRLPGGTGNTIYF. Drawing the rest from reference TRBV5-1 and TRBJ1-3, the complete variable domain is KAGVTQTPRYLIKTRGQQVTLSCSPISGHRSVSWYQQTPGQGLQFLFEYFSETQRNKGNFPGRFSGRQFSNSRSEMNVSTLELGDSALYLCASSRLPGGTGNTIYFGEGSWLTVV.